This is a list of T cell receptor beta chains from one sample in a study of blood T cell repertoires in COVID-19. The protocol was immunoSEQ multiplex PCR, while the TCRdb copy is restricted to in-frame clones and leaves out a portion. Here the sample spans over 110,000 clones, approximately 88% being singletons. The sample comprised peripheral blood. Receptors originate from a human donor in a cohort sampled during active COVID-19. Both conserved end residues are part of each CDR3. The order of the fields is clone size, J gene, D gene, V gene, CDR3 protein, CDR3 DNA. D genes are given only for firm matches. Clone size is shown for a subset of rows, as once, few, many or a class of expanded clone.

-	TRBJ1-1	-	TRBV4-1	CASSQEGTGLTEAFF	TGCGCCAGCAGCCAAGAAGGTACAGGGCTGACTGAAGCTTTCTTT
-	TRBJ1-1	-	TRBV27	CASSLGDRLNTEAFF	TGTGCCAGCAGTTTAGGTGACAGGTTGAACACTGAAGCTTTCTTT
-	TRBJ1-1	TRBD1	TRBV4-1	CASSQAPGQGTTEAFF	TGCGCCAGCAGCCAAGCCCCGGGACAGGGGACCACTGAAGCTTTCTTT
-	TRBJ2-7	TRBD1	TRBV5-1	CASRPGQYSYEQYF	TGCGCCAGCCGGCCGGGACAGTACTCCTACGAGCAGTACTTC
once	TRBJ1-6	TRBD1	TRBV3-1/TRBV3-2	CASSQGGTGGSPLHF	TGTGCCAGCAGCCAAGGAGGGACAGGGGGTTCACCCCTCCACTTT
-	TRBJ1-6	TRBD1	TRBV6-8	CASSYPDRDNSPLHF	TGTGCCAGCAGTTACCCGGACAGGGATAATTCACCCCTCCACTTT
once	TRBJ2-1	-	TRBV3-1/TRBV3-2	CASSQVGGFSSYNEQFF	TGTGCCAGCAGCCAAGTAGGGGGTTTTAGCTCCTACAATGAGCAGTTCTTC
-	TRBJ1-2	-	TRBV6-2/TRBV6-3	CASSSDIPFYGYTF	TGTGCCAGCAGTTCCGACATCCCTTTCTATGGCTACACCTTC
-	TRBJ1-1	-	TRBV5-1	CASSWEGVGWLNTEAFF	TGCGCCAGCAGCTGGGAGGGAGTCGGCTGGTTGAACACTGAAGCTTTCTTT
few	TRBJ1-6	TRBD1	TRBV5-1	CASRTGISYNSPLHF	TGCGCCAGCAGGACAGGGATCTCCTATAATTCACCCCTCCACTTT
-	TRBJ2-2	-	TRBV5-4	CASSLVTAGNTGELFF	TGTGCCAGCAGCTTGGTAACAGCGGGGAACACCGGGGAGCTGTTTTTT
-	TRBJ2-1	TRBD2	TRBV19	CASRRLAGGLYNEQFF	TGTGCCAGTAGGCGACTAGCGGGGGGGCTCTACAATGAGCAGTTCTTC
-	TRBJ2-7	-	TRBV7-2	CASSLVTGSYEQYF	TGTGCCAGCAGCCTCGTGACAGGATCCTACGAGCAGTACTTC
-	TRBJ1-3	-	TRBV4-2	CASSRLTGSGNTIYF	TGTGCCAGCAGCCGACTGACGGGTTCTGGAAACACCATATATTTT
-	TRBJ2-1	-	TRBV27	CASSPGLFSYNEQFF	TGTGCCAGCAGTCCAGGACTGTTCTCCTACAATGAGCAGTTCTTC
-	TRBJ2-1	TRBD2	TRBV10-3	CAISGLAGEGEQFF	TGTGCCATCAGTGGGCTAGCGGGGGAAGGGGAGCAGTTCTTC
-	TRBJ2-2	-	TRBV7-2	CASSPARNLASSGELFF	TGTGCCAGCAGCCCAGCTAGGAACTTGGCATCTTCGGGGGAGCTGTTTTTT
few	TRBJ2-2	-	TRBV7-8	CASSFGQINTGELFF	TGTGCCAGCAGCTTTGGCCAGATAAACACCGGGGAGCTGTTTTTT
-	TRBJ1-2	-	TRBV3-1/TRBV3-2	CASSRNREGYGYTF	TGTGCCAGCAGCCGAAACAGGGAAGGCTATGGCTACACCTTC
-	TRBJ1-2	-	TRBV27	CASSLSWGQGGYTF	TGTGCCAGCAGTTTATCTTGGGGGCAAGGGGGCTACACCTTC
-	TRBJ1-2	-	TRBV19	CASSIAGFYYGYTF	TGTGCCAGTAGTATAGCGGGTTTTTACTATGGCTACACCTTC
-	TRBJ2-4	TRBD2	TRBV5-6	CASSFLAGGKNIQYF	TGTGCCAGCAGCTTCTTAGCGGGGGGGAAAAACATTCAGTACTTC
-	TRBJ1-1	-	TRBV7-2	CASSTLRGTEAFF	TGTGCCAGCAGCACCCTAAGGGGCACTGAAGCTTTCTTT
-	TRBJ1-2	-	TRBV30	CAWSVYVGGYTF	TGTGCCTGGAGTGTATACGTCGGGGGCTACACCTTC
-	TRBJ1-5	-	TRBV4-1	CASSQDGRGGQPQHF	TGCGCCAGCAGCCAAGATGGAAGGGGTGGACAGCCCCAGCATTTT
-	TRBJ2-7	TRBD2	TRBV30	CAWSRTSGADEQYF	TGTGCCTGGAGTAGAACTAGCGGGGCGGATGAGCAGTACTTC
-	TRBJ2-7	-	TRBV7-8	CASSFGRTDYSYEQYF	TGTGCCAGCAGCTTTGGGCGTACAGACTACTCCTACGAGCAGTACTTC
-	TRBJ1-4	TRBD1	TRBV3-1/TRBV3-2	CASSQGTGSGLFF	TGTGCCAGCAGCCAAGGGACAGGGTCGGGCCTGTTTTTT
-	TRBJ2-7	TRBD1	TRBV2	CASSDRTGFYEQYF	TGTGCCAGCAGCGATCGGACAGGCTTCTACGAGCAGTACTTC
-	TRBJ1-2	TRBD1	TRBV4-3	CASSQPDRVHGYTF	TGCGCCAGCAGCCAACCCGACAGGGTCCATGGCTACACCTTC
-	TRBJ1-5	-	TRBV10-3	CAINVDRQFLSNQPQHF	TGTGCCATCAATGTAGACAGGCAATTTCTTAGCAATCAGCCCCAGCATTTT
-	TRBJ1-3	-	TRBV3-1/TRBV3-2	CASSQARDTGNTIYF	TGTGCCAGCAGCCAAGCCCGGGACACCGGAAACACCATATATTTT
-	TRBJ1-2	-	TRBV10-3	CAIMDTGRGYGYTF	TGTGCCATCATGGATACAGGGCGAGGGTATGGCTACACCTTC
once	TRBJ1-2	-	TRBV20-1	CSASRSFYDYGYTF	TGCAGTGCTAGTCGTAGTTTCTACGACTATGGCTACACCTTC
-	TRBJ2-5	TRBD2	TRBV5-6	CASSSAGGETQYF	TGTGCCAGCAGCTCGGCGGGAGGGGAGACCCAGTACTTC
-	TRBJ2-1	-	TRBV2	CASSEGGTKQFF	TGTGCCAGCAGTGAAGGAGGAACAAAGCAGTTCTTC
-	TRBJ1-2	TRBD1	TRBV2	CASSAGGHYGYTF	TGTGCCAGCTCAGCAGGGGGCCACTATGGCTACACCTTC
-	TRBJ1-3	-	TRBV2	CASSEAGVTGNTIYF	TGTGCCAGCAGTGAAGCAGGGGTCACTGGAAACACCATATATTTT
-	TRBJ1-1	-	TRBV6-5	CASTPTGTNTEAFF	TGTGCCAGCACCCCAACAGGGACGAACACTGAAGCTTTCTTT
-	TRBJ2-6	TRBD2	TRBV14	CASSQGGLLSSGANVLTF	TGTGCCAGCAGCCAAGGGGGACTACTTAGCTCTGGGGCCAACGTCCTGACTTTC
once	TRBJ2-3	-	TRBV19	CATRGAADTQYF	TGTGCCACCCGGGGAGCGGCAGATACGCAGTATTTT
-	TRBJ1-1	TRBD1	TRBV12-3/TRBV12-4	CASRRGQGAFF	TGTGCCAGCAGGCGAGGACAGGGAGCTTTCTTT
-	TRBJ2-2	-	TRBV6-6	CASSGQYSNTGELFF	TGTGCCAGCAGTGGACAGTATTCGAACACCGGGGAGCTGTTTTTT
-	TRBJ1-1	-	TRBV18	CASSPRLETEAFF	TGTGCCAGCTCACCCCGCCTAGAAACTGAAGCTTTCTTT
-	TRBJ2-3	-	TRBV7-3	CASSLYEAVSTDTQYF	TGTGCCAGCAGCTTATACGAAGCCGTAAGCACAGATACGCAGTATTTT